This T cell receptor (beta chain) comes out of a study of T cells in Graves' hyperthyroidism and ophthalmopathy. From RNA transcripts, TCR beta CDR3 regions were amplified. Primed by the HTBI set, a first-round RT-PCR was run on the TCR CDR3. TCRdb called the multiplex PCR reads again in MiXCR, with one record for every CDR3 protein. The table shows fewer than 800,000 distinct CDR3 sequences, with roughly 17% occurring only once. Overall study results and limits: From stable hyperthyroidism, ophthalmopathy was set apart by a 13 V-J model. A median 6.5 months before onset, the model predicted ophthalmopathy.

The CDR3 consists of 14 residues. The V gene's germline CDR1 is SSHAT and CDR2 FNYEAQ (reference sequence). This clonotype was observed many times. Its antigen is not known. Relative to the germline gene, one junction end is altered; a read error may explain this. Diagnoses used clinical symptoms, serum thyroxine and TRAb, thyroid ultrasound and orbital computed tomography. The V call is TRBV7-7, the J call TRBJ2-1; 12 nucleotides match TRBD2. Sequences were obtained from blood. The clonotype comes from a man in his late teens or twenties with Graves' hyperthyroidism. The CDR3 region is CASSQLAGGNEQFF. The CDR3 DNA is TGTGCTAGCAGCCAACTAGCGGGAGGCAATGAGCAGTTCTTC.